Here is one TCR beta chain with its context. Between the trimmed V and J ends, which lost 0 bases and 3 bases, there was a span of 13 bases. CDR3 length: 15 amino acids. Germline V CDR1 and CDR2: SGDLS, YYNGEE. This entry is derived from a study of blood T cell repertoires in COVID-19. Study overall: PBMCs, B-cell-depleted T cells, or T cells provided the cDNA or gDNA that made up the material.

As originally analysed: Estimation of nucleated cell counts was performed using reference gene primer amplification. Profiled with immunoSEQ multiplex PCR; TCRdb holds only in-frame clones, not every one. V and J calls and clone size are given by that table; D and trimming were obtained from the DNA. The sample shows about 130,000 clones, about 84% of them seen only once. The origin of this receptor is a human donor in a cohort sampled during active COVID-19. The rearrangement links TRBV9 to TRBJ2-7; D ambiguous. Sequencing was performed on peripheral blood. The chain's CDR3 is CASSVGQALYYEQYF. The CDR3 DNA is TGTGCCAGCAGCGTAGGGCAGGCCCTCTACTACGAGCAGTACTTC.